These 21 T cell receptor beta chains were all obtained from the same sample, sequenced in a study of blood T cell repertoires in COVID-19. Measured with immunoSEQ multiplex PCR; TCRdb has only the in-frame clones, and not every one. This sample has a few hundred thousand clones; approximately 80% occur once, and the top ten carry more than 9%. Sequencing input: peripheral blood. These receptors originate from an elderly woman with acute or convalescent COVID-19.

In its sample, this clone was seen once. The chain uses TRBV10-1 and TRBJ2-3, with 7 bases aligning to TRBD2. This CDR3 has 13 residues. Germline CDR1 reads WNHNN; CDR2 reads SYGVQD (reference sequence). Unmatched junction bases numbered 5, after V lost 6 bases and J lost 5 bases. The CDR3 loop reads CASRESGIDTQYF. For the CDR3, the DNA is TGCGCCAGCAGAGAGAGCGGGATAGATACGCAGTATTTT.

The chain has TRBV19 and TRBJ1-2; TRBD1 agrees at 8 bases. Trimming cost V 5 bases and J 5 bases; bases outside gene matches: 10. Germline assignment: CDR1 LNHDA and CDR2 SQIVND (reference sequence). The CDR3 length is 15 residues. The CDR3 reads CASSLGTGEGYGYTF. The CDR3 DNA sequence: TGTGCCAGTAGTCTCGGGACAGGCGAAGGATATGGCTACACCTTC. The full variable domain, its missing parts supplied by reference TRBV19 and TRBJ1-2, is DGGITQSPKYLFRKEGQNVTLSCEQNLNHDAMYWYRQDPGQGLRLIYYSQIVNDFQKGDIAEGYSVSREKKESFPLTVTSAQKNPTAFYLCASSLGTGEGYGYTFGSGTRLTVV.

The V call is TRBV6-5, the J call TRBJ2-5; TRBD1 aligns across 8 bases. From germline, CDR1 is MNHEY and CDR2 SVGAGI. The CDR3 runs 14 residues. With 6 bases clipped from V and 5 bases from J, the junction kept 8 bases outside the gene matches. CDR3 sequence reads: CASSDGQGSETQYF. CDR3 DNA sequence: TGTGCCAGCAGCGATGGACAGGGCAGCGAGACCCAGTACTTC.

The chain couples TRBV7-8 to TRBJ2-7, with D maybe TRBD2 (6 bases). Germline V gene sequence: CDR1 SGHVS, CDR2 FQNEAQ. With 5 bases removed from V and 7 bases from J, the gap between germline ends came to 18 bases. The CDR3 has 14 amino acids. CDR3 residues: CASSPLGAAGEQYF. The CDR3 coding sequence is TGTGCCAGCAGCCCTCTTGGGGCCGCGGGGGAGCAGTACTTC.

The chain links TRBV4-1 to TRBJ2-2, with 8 bases that match TRBD1. The V and J ends lost 1 base and 4 bases, in that order; junction bases with no gene match: 5. This CDR3 comprises 16 residues. Germline V lookup: CDR1 MGHRA, CDR2 YSYEKL. For the CDR3, the DNA is TGCGCCAGCAGCCAAGGACAGGGGTCGAGCACCGGGGAGCTGTTTTTT. This codes for CASSQGQGSSTGELFF.

The chain recombines TRBV5-1 with TRBJ1-6, with no clear D. Germline V gene data show CDR1 as SGHRS and CDR2 as YFSETQ. Trimming cost V 1 base and J 7 bases, with 15 bases left between them. There are 16 residues in the CDR3. The CDR3 sequence is CASSLQVQSGNSPLHF. The CDR3 nucleotides are TGCGCCAGCAGCTTGCAGGTCCAGAGTGGGAATTCACCCCTCCACTTT.

This chain joins TRBV5-6 and TRBJ2-1; 12 bases fit TRBD2. CDR1 is SGHDT and CDR2 is YYEEEE in the germline V gene. Losses at the gene ends were 2 bases for V and 5 bases for J; bases not matched to a gene: 11. CDR3 size: 18 residues. CDR3 DNA sequence: TGTGCCAGCAGCTTCCGAGGCGGGTGGACTAGCGGGGACAATGAGCAGTTCTTC. Translating it yields CASSFRGGWTSGDNEQFF.

This clone was detected a few times. The chain has TRBV10-3 and TRBJ2-1; 8 nucleotides line up with TRBD2. With 0 bases clipped from V and 4 bases from J, the junction kept 8 bases outside the gene matches. Germline V gene sequence: CDR1 ENHRY, CDR2 SYGVKD. The CDR3 loop spans 17 amino acids. In DNA, the CDR3 is TGTGCCATCAGTGAGTCGTTAGCCGGGGGGGCTTACAATGAGCAGTTCTTC. This sequence encodes CAISESLAGGAYNEQFF.

The chain links TRBV7-3 to TRBJ2-3, with D unclear. The ends were cut back, 2 bases at V and 10 bases at J, with 16 bases in the middle. CDR1 and CDR2 (germline): SGHTA, FQGTGA. The CDR3 runs to 14 residues. CDR3 in amino acids: CASSLGSAAQAQYF. For the CDR3, the DNA is TGTGCCAGCAGCTTAGGATCAGCAGCCCAGGCGCAGTATTTT.

The rearrangement links TRBV18 to TRBJ2-5; 8 bases are shared with TRBD2. The germline gives CDR1 KGHSH, CDR2 LQKENI. Trimming cost V 4 bases and J 5 bases; bases outside gene matches: 6. The CDR3 loop spans 14 amino acids. The CDR3 sequence: CASSRERERETQYF. Here the CDR3 DNA reads TGTGCCAGCTCACGAGAGCGGGAGAGGGAGACCCAGTACTTC.

This rearrangement joins TRBV18 to TRBJ2-7; 9 bases agree with TRBD2. The CDR3 covers 14 residues. The germline gives CDR1 KGHSH, CDR2 LQKENI. V lost 0 bases, J lost 12 bases, and 9 bases stayed unmatched. The DNA of the CDR3 is TGTGCCAGCTCACCACCGCGGGAGGGCCCCCTGCGGTACTTC. Protein product: CASSPPREGPLRYF.

In this sample, this clone turned up once. The V gene is TRBV5-6, the J gene TRBJ2-7; 15 positions match TRBD2. V gave up 5 bases and J gave up 5 bases; unmatched junction bases: 2. The CDR3 loop spans 14 amino acids. Germline lookup yields CDR1 SGHDT and CDR2 YYEEEE. CDR3 loop: CASRGLAGGHEQYF. The CDR3 DNA is TGTGCCAGCAGGGGACTAGCGGGAGGCCACGAGCAGTACTTC.

The J gene is TRBJ1-6, the V gene TRBV19; TRBD1 matches at 9 bases. Germline V gene lookup returns CDR1 LNHDA and CDR2 SQIVND (reference sequence). The CDR3 has 14 amino acids. V lost 5 bases, J lost 7 bases, and 3 bases stayed unmatched. The DNA for the CDR3 is TGTGCCAGTAGTCGGGACAGGGACAATTCACCCCTCCACTTT. As protein: CASSRDRDNSPLHF.

This clone was recorded once. The rearrangement links TRBV9 to TRBJ2-7; 11 bases are a match to TRBD2. The V and J ends lost 3 bases and 3 bases, in that order; junction bases with no gene match: 8. Germline V gene lookup returns CDR1 SGDLS and CDR2 YYNGEE. This CDR3 region has 16 residues. Here the CDR3 reads CASSAGLAEVGYEQYF. CDR3 bases: TGTGCCAGCAGCGCGGGACTAGCGGAGGTAGGCTACGAGCAGTACTTC.

For the CDR3, the DNA is TGTGCCAGCAGTACGGGACAGGGCGATCAGCCCCAGCATTTT. Translated: CASSTGQGDQPQHF. The rearrangement links TRBV6-5 to TRBJ1-5; 9 bases agree with TRBD1. The germline V gene has CDR1 MNHEY and CDR2 SVGAGI. This CDR3 region has 14 residues. V lost 5 bases and J lost 5; bases outside the gene matches: 4.

The chain combines TRBV6-2 or TRBV6-3 with TRBJ1-1; 7 bases match TRBD1. Germline V CDR1 and CDR2: MNHEY, SVGEGT. The CDR3 sequence is 13 residues long. Trimming took 5 bases from V and 6 from J; bases not matched to a gene: 6. The CDR3 loop is CASSKGTAPEAFF. The CDR3 DNA sequence: TGTGCCAGCAGTAAGGGGACAGCTCCTGAAGCTTTCTTT.

The V call is TRBV5-1, the J call TRBJ1-6; 11 bases map to TRBD1. The germline CDR1 and CDR2 sequences are SGHRS and YFSETQ. After removal of 0 bases from V and 6 bases from J, the junction contained 5 bases not matched to a gene. The CDR3 covers 17 residues. CDR3 nucleotides: TGCGCCAGCAGCTTGGCGGGACAGGGGGGAGGTAATTCACCCCTCCACTTT. This translates into CASSLAGQGGGNSPLHF.

V gene TRBV30 combines with J gene TRBJ2-3, with D unclear. CDR1 GTSNPN and CDR2 SVGIG come from the germline V gene (reference sequence). V gave up 0 bases and J gave up 6 bases, with 7 bases separating them. This CDR3 is 12 amino acids long. The CDR3 DNA sequence: TGTGCCTGGAGTGTACCGGTGGATACGCAGTATTTT. It codes for CAWSVPVDTQYF.

The chain combines TRBV20-1 with TRBJ2-7, with TRBD2 matching over 10 bases. The CDR3 contains 12 residues. CDR1 DFQATT and CDR2 SNEGSKA come from the germline V gene (reference sequence). Trimming cost V 3 bases and J 6 bases; bases outside gene matches: 2. This chain's CDR3 is CSASWTSGEQYF. CDR3 DNA: TGCAGTGCTAGTTGGACTAGCGGCGAGCAGTACTTC.

This clone was seen just once. The V and J genes are TRBV6-6 and TRBJ2-3, with TRBD1 as a possible D gene (5 bases). The CDR3 covers 16 residues. V lost 3 bases to trimming and J lost 4 bases, with 17 bases between them. Germline CDR1 is MNHNY and CDR2 is SVGAGI (reference sequence). CDR3 bases: TGTGCCAGCAGTTATTATCAGGGAATGACTCCAGATACGCAGTATTTT. Translating it yields CASSYYQGMTPDTQYF.

This chain uses TRBV24-1 with TRBJ2-3; D uncertain. The germline V gene encodes CDR1 KGHDR and CDR2 SFDVKD. Trimming took 2 bases from V and 4 from J, leaving 6 bases between them. This CDR3 is built from 13 residues. Written as DNA, the CDR3 is TGTGCCACCAGTGATTCACACCCAGATACGCAGTATTTT. Its protein product is CATSDSHPDTQYF.